This TCR beta chain stems from a study of blood T cells in healthy people across ages. Study-level points and caveats: As age increased, TCR beta diversity per million T cells fell in a roughly linear fashion.

This clonotype was observed a handful of times. Its cognate antigen is unknown. Primers used in a second PCR of roughly 7 to 12 cycles were a sample-barcoded 5' primer and a J-beta primer mix. MiXCR, applied by TCRdb to the 5' RACE reads, yields one record per CDR3 protein. The sample carries roughly 1.7 million distinct CDR3 sequences, about 31% recorded once. With V trimmed by 2 bases and J by 7 bases, 9 bases remained unmatched. CDR3 size: 15 residues. Germline V gene lookup returns CDR1 DFQATT and CDR2 SNEGSKA (reference sequence). Sequencing input: blood. This clonotype was sampled from a woman aged 30 to 39 in good health. The chain joins TRBV20-1 to TRBJ2-3; the match to TRBD2 covers 10 bases. In nucleotides, the CDR3 is TGCAGTGCTAGAATGGCCCTAGCGGGAGCCAATACGCAGTATTTT. The encoded protein is CSARMALAGANTQYF.